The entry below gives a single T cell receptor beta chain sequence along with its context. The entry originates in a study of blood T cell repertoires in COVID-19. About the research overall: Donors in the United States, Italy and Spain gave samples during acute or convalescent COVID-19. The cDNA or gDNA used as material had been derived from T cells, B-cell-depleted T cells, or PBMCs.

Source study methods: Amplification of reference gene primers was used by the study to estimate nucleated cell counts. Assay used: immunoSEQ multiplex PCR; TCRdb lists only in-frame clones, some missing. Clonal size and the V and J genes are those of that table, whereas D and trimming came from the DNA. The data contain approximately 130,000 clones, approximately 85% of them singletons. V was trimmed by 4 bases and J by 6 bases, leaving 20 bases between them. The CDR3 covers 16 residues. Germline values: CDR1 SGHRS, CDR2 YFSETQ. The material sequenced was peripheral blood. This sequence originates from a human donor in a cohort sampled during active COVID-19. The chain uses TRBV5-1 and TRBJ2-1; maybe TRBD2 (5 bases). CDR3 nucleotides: TGCGCCAGCAGCCTTCCGACTTTATCGGCGGGCAATGAGCAGTTCTTC. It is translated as CASSLPTLSAGNEQFF.